Sequencing of this T cell receptor (beta chain) was carried out in a study of blood T cell repertoires in COVID-19. Per the study methods: Counts of nucleated cells, estimated from reference gene primer amplification, were obtained. Repertoires were generated with immunoSEQ multiplex PCR, while TCRdb's copy carries only in-frame clones and drops some. The V and J calls and the clone size are those of that table, but D and trimming were determined from the DNA. The sample lists some 330,000 clones, 70% to 90% seen once, with 4% to 5% in the top ten. Germline CDR1 MGHDK, CDR2 SYGVNS. The germline V and J ends were trimmed by 3 bases and 5 bases, with 16 bases remaining between them. This CDR3 is 16 amino acids long.

The sample taken for sequencing was PBMCs or T cells enriched from blood (not recorded which). The TCR sequence derives from a man in his thirties or forties who had recovered from COVID-19. The chain couples TRBV25-1 to TRBJ1-4, with unresolved D. The CDR3 DNA is TGTGCCAGCAGTGACCACGCCGCGGGGTTGAATGAAAAACTGTTTTTT. The encoded protein is CASSDHAAGLNEKLFF.